This T cell receptor (beta chain) originates from a study of cytomegalovirus exposure and HLA in healthy donors. Healthy people donating bone marrow made up the donors. General study points: Previous analysis showed most TCR beta V segments were productive about 87% or about 30% of the time. By a later analysis, the bulk of CMV-associated TCR beta chains appeared HLA-restricted.

Trimming cost V 3 bases and J 6 bases, with 20 bases left between them. In germline, CDR1 is KGHSH, CDR2 LQKENI. The CDR3 sequence is 16 residues long. Concerning this clone itself: Its target is not known.

The PCR was carried out with 60 Vbeta primers and 13 Jbeta primers. The method was immunoSEQ multiplex PCR; TCRdb's version includes in-frame clones alone and lacks a portion of them. The sample contains roughly 120,000 clones, 80% of which appear only once. The chain uses TRBV18 and TRBJ1-1; tentative D call: TRBD1 (6 bases). The receptor was isolated from a female donor in good health and CMV-seropositive. The sequencing sample was made of PBMCs. CDR3 amino acids: CASSPTVGRGNPEAFF. For the CDR3, the DNA is TGTGCCAGCTCACCGACGGTTGGCAGGGGAAATCCTGAAGCTTTCTTT.